The rows below give T cell receptor beta chains drawn from one sample of a study of blood T cells in healthy people across ages. TCRdb re-called the 5' RACE reads through MiXCR, storing one row per CDR3 protein. Among about 1.8 million distinct CDR3 sequences listed, roughly 50% were seen once. Material: blood. Receptor source: a woman in her thirties or forties in good health. Both conserved end residues are part of each CDR3. D genes are given only for firm matches. Rows may omit the clone size; those that give it use once, few, many or a size class.

clone_size	v_call	d_call	j_call	cdr3_nt	cdr3_aa
.	TRBV7-2	.	TRBJ2-1	TGTGCCAGCAGCCCCGGGGCGGGTAATGAGCAGTTCTTC	CASSPGAGNEQFF
.	TRBV6-2/TRBV6-3	.	TRBJ2-1	TGTGCCAGCACCTTAGGGACTTCCTCCTACAATGAGCAGTTCTTC	CASTLGTSSYNEQFF
.	TRBV19	.	TRBJ2-7	TGTGCCAGTATTCCTTTTCTTTCCTACGAGCAGTACTTC	CASIPFLSYEQYF
.	TRBV6-4	TRBD1	TRBJ2-1	TGTGCCAGCAGTCTTGGACAGGGGCCTCTCAACAATGAGCAGTTCTTC	CASSLGQGPLNNEQFF
few	TRBV18	.	TRBJ2-3	TGTGCCAGCTCACCATATGATACGGGGATCGGTACAGATACGCAGTATTTT	CASSPYDTGIGTDTQYF
.	TRBV10-3	TRBD2	TRBJ2-3	TGTGCCATCAGTGAGTCGAGGGGAGGGGAGGCAGATACGCAGTATTTT	CAISESRGGEADTQYF
.	TRBV10-3	TRBD2	TRBJ2-5	TGTGCCATCAGTAAGTCGGGAGGGGCCGAGACCCAGTACTTC	CAISKSGGAETQYF
.	TRBV10-3	TRBD2	TRBJ2-5	TGTGCCATCAAACCCTGGACTAGCGGGGGACGTCAAGAGACCCAGTACTTC	CAIKPWTSGGRQETQYF
.	TRBV3-1	TRBD2	TRBJ2-1	TGTGCCAGCAGCCAAAAACCCAGAAGCGGGGGGGCCGTTGATGAGCAGTTCTTC	CASSQKPRSGGAVDEQFF
.	TRBV7-9	.	TRBJ1-1	TGTGCCAGCAGCCTAGGCATGAGTTTAGAGGCTGAAGCTTTCTTT	CASSLGMSLEAEAFF
.	TRBV28	TRBD2	TRBJ2-3	TGTGCCAGCAGTGTAGCGGGGGGGCGGGTCACAGATACGCAGTATTTT	CASSVAGGRVTDTQYF
.	TRBV5-1	.	TRBJ2-7	TGCGCCAGCAGCTTGACCAAGTCCTACGAGCAGTACTTC	CASSLTKSYEQYF
.	TRBV20-1	TRBD1	TRBJ1-5	TGCAGTGCCCATCGTAACAGGGGGAGAAATAGCAATCAGCCCCAGCATTTT	CSAHRNRGRNSNQPQHF
.	TRBV27	.	TRBJ2-5	TGTGCCAGCAGTTTATATGCGCGAGCGGACCAAGAGACCCAGTACTTC	CASSLYARADQETQYF
few	TRBV4-1	.	TRBJ2-5	TGCGCCAGCAGCCCATTACTCAAAGGACTGGCCCAAGAGACCCAGTACTTC	CASSPLLKGLAQETQYF
.	TRBV7-8	TRBD2	TRBJ2-7	TGTGCCAGCAGCAACGGGGGTAGCGGGGGCCTCAGAAGGGAGCAGTACTTC	CASSNGGSGGLRREQYF
once	TRBV20-1	.	TRBJ2-7	TGCAGTGCTAGAGTTCGAGCGGGACACCTAGAGCAGTACTTC	CSARVRAGHLEQYF
.	TRBV18	TRBD2	TRBJ2-1	TGTGCCAGCTCACCACCGGGACTAGCGGGGGGCTCCTACAATGAGCAGTTCTTC	CASSPPGLAGGSYNEQFF
few	TRBV15	.	TRBJ2-5	TGTGCCACCAGCTTAACGACAGACCAAGAGACCCAGTACTTC	CATSLTTDQETQYF
.	TRBV27	TRBD1	TRBJ1-2	TGTGCCAGCAGTCCAACCGGGACAGGGAACTATGGCTACACCTTC	CASSPTGTGNYGYTF
.	TRBV3-1	.	TRBJ2-1	TGTGCCAGCAGCCGGGTAGCCGGCAATGAGCAGTTCTTC	CASSRVAGNEQFF
many	TRBV20-1	.	TRBJ2-1	TGCAGTGCTTACCTAAGGAGCGTGCTCAATGAGCAGTTCTTC	CSAYLRSVLNEQFF
.	TRBV28	.	TRBJ1-5	TGTGCCAGCAACGGAGAGAGCAGGTTCGACAATCAGCCCCAGCATTTT	CASNGESRFDNQPQHF
once	TRBV20-1	TRBD1	TRBJ2-6	TGCAGTGCTAGATTGATGGTGGTCGGACAGGGCGTCTCTGGGGCCAACGTCCTGACTTTC	CSARLMVVGQGVSGANVLTF
.	TRBV7-2	.	TRBJ2-7	TGTGCCAGCAGCTGGCCCTCCGGACAGCCCACCTACGAGCAGTACTTC	CASSWPSGQPTYEQYF
.	TRBV28	TRBD2	TRBJ2-3	TGTGCCAGCAGCCGTTGGGTTAGCGGGGGCCGCGATACGCAGTATTTT	CASSRWVSGGRDTQYF
.	TRBV28	.	TRBJ1-5	TGTGCCAGCAGTTTAGAGAGCGCCGTGCTAGGGCCCCAGCATTTT	CASSLESAVLGPQHF
.	TRBV7-9	.	TRBJ2-4	TGTGCCAGCAGCTTAGAGGGGGGTATTGACATTCAGTACTTC	CASSLEGGIDIQYF
.	TRBV3-1	TRBD1	TRBJ1-2	TGTGCCAGCAGCCCAGCGCCCAAAGCAGGGGGGGATGGCTACACCTTC	CASSPAPKAGGDGYTF
.	TRBV9	.	TRBJ2-5	TGTGCCAGCAGCGCCGATGTGGGGGACCAAGAGACCCAGTACTTC	CASSADVGDQETQYF
.	TRBV7-9	.	TRBJ1-4	TGTGCCAGCAGTTTCCTCAGGGGTAATAATGAAAAACTGTTTTTT	CASSFLRGNNEKLFF
few	TRBV4-3	.	TRBJ2-7	TGCGCCAGCAGCCAAGAACTTCTCTTCAGCTCCTACAATGAGCAGTACTTC	CASSQELLFSSYNEQYF
.	TRBV7-9	.	TRBJ2-5	TGTGCCAGCAGTCTGACCTCGCGCGGGGAGACCCAGTACTTC	CASSLTSRGETQYF
.	TRBV2	.	TRBJ1-2	TGTGCCAGCAGTGAGGTTAACTATGGCTACACCTTC	CASSEVNYGYTF
.	TRBV20-1	.	TRBJ2-5	TGCAGTGCTAGAGTTCGGCTCCAAGAGACCCAGTACTTC	CSARVRLQETQYF
.	TRBV6-5	.	TRBJ1-2	TGTGCCAGCAGGTCGACCGGGTGGGGCTACACCTTC	CASRSTGWGYTF
.	TRBV14	TRBD2	TRBJ2-4	TGTGCCAGCAGCCAAGGGGGTAGCGGGGGGCAAAACATTCAGTACTTC	CASSQGGSGGQNIQYF
.	TRBV7-2	TRBD2	TRBJ2-2	TGTGCCAGTAGCACCCGACTAGCGGGGGCCATGAACACCGGGGAGCTGTTTTTT	CASSTRLAGAMNTGELFF
once	TRBV4-2	TRBD2	TRBJ2-1	TGTGCCAGCAGCCCGGGACTAGCGGGGCCCACGTACAATGAGCAGTTCTTC	CASSPGLAGPTYNEQFF
few	TRBV7-2	.	TRBJ1-2	TGTGCCAGCAGCTTAGAGCGGGTGGCCAGAGCTAACTATGGCTACACCTTC	CASSLERVARANYGYTF
.	TRBV28	TRBD1	TRBJ2-7	TGTGCCACGGGACAGGGGGCAAATGGGAATGAGCAGTACTTC	CATGQGANGNEQYF
.	TRBV20-1	.	TRBJ2-5	TGCAGTGCTAGATATCCCCAGGGAGCAGAGACCCAGTACTTC	CSARYPQGAETQYF
.	TRBV6-4	TRBD1	TRBJ1-1	TGTGCCAGCAAGGGGGACAGTATGAACACTGAAGCTTTCTTT	CASKGDSMNTEAFF
.	TRBV21-1	.	TRBJ2-7	TGTGCCAGCAGCAAAAGGGGGGGAGGCACCTACGAGCAGTACTTC	CASSKRGGGTYEQYF
few	TRBV7-9	.	TRBJ2-5	TGTGCCAGCAGGGCCGGTAATCCGTCAGGGGCCCTCCGCCAAGAGACCCAGTACTTC	CASRAGNPSGALRQETQYF